This TCR beta chain was documented in a study of blood T cell repertoires in COVID-19. Looking at the study overall: PBMCs, B-cell-depleted T cells, or T cells provided the cDNA or gDNA that made up the material.

The germline V gene encodes CDR1 LNHDA and CDR2 SQIVND (reference sequence). The V and J ends lost 5 bases and 3 bases, in that order; junction bases with no gene match: 15. The CDR3 extends over 19 amino acids. Original handling: For nucleated cells, counts were estimated from reference gene primer amplification. Method: immunoSEQ multiplex PCR; TCRdb's copy keeps in-frame clones and lacks some. V, J and clone size reflect that table, while D and trimming were determined from the DNA. This table has more than 150,000 clones, over 80% appearing once. V is TRBV19 and J is TRBJ2-5, with 13 bases matching TRBD2. What was sequenced was peripheral blood. This receptor was taken from a woman in her fifties or sixties with acute or convalescent COVID-19. CDR3 in amino acids: CASSPGLAGRTLPKETQYF. For the CDR3, the DNA is TGTGCCAGTAGTCCGGGACTAGCGGGGCGCACCCTCCCGAAAGAGACCCAGTACTTC.